These 3 T cell receptor beta chains originate from one sample sequenced in a study of control samples from healthy donors and cancer patients. Some clones are missing from TCRdb's copy, which holds only in-frame ones; the method was immunoSEQ multiplex PCR. The sample lists 70,000 to 85,000 clones; 84% were seen once. Sequenced: PBMCs. The source is a man aged 55 to 70 with head and neck cancer.

V usage is TRBV24-1 and J usage is TRBJ2-3, with D unresolved. The CDR3 is made up of 13 amino acids. V gave up 1 base and J gave up 4 bases, with 5 bases separating them. Germline V gene lookup returns CDR1 KGHDR and CDR2 SFDVKD. CDR3 DNA: TGTGCCACCAGTGATTTACGCCCAGATACGCAGTATTTT. This gives the protein CATSDLRPDTQYF.

This clone has only one observation. V and J are TRBV10-3 and TRBJ1-3; 8 bases map to TRBD1. Trimming took 7 bases from V and 0 from J; bases not matched to a gene: 11. In germline, CDR1 is ENHRY, CDR2 SYGVKD. This CDR3 has 17 amino acids. This CDR3 is CAINDRGPGPSGNTIYF. CDR3 nucleotide sequence: TGTGCCATCAATGACAGGGGTCCGGGCCCCTCTGGAAACACCATATATTTT.

This chain uses TRBV5-1 with TRBJ2-1, with 10 positions matching TRBD2. The V and J ends lost 0 bases and 6 bases, in that order; junction bases with no gene match: 6. Germline V gene sequence: CDR1 SGHRS, CDR2 YFSETQ. The CDR3 is 16 residues long. CDR3 bases: TGCGCCAGCAGCTTGGACGGGCTAGCGGGAGCCAATGAGCAGTTCTTC. This sequence encodes CASSLDGLAGANEQFF.